A selection of T cell receptor beta chains follows, all from one sample in a study of T-cell memory formation after mild COVID-19. Using its own MiXCR run on the 5' RACE reads, TCRdb lists one record per CDR3 protein. The data show around 390,000 distinct CDR3 sequences, about 15% seen once. Sequencing was carried out using PBMCs or a T cell subset sorted from them (not recorded which). The receptors originated from a young man who had mild COVID-19 (a few samples of this study predate the infection). Cell type and time point are not known. Both conserved end residues are part of each CDR3. D genes are given only for firm matches. Not every row has a clone size; where given, it reads once, few, many or a size class.

v_call,clone_size,j_call,d_call,cdr3_aa,cdr3_nt
TRBV20-1,few,TRBJ2-2,-,CSATPGGTGELFF,TGCAGTGCTACCCCCGGCGGCACCGGGGAGCTGTTTTTT
TRBV9,-,TRBJ1-1,-,CASSRDGLSDTEAFF,TGTGCCAGCAGTCGGGACGGTTTATCGGACACTGAAGCTTTCTTT
TRBV7-2,-,TRBJ1-1,-,CASSDQRNTEAFF,TGTGCCAGCAGCGATCAGAGGAACACTGAAGCTTTCTTT
TRBV4-3,-,TRBJ2-6,-,CASSQEAGGGMGSGANVLTF,TGCGCCAGCAGCCAAGAAGCAGGAGGGGGGATGGGCTCTGGGGCCAACGTCCTGACTTTC
TRBV7-9,few,TRBJ1-1,-,CASSLGRGITEAFF,TGTGCCAGCAGCTTAGGGAGGGGAATCACTGAAGCTTTCTTT
TRBV28,few,TRBJ2-1,TRBD1,CASSPSRGLNEQFF,TGTGCCAGCAGCCCGAGCAGGGGGTTAAACGAGCAGTTCTTC
TRBV20-1,few,TRBJ2-3,TRBD2,CSASIGTSIPDTQYF,TGCAGTGCTAGCATCGGGACTAGCATCCCAGATACGCAGTATTTT
TRBV4-3,-,TRBJ1-6,TRBD1,CASSQGTGGNTPLHF,TGCGCCAGCAGCCAGGGGACAGGGGGTAATACACCCCTCCACTTT
TRBV7-2,-,TRBJ1-1,-,CASSPLVALQGMAFF,TGTGCCAGCAGCCCCCTAGTGGCATTACAGGGCATGGCTTTCTTT
TRBV9,-,TRBJ2-3,TRBD1,CASSAWTGEDTQYF,TGTGCCAGCAGCGCCTGGACAGGGGAAGATACGCAGTATTTT
TRBV18,-,TRBJ2-3,-,CASSFLMGSTDTQYF,TGTGCCAGCTCATTCCTGATGGGGAGCACAGATACGCAGTATTTT
TRBV5-1,few,TRBJ1-2,TRBD1,CASSDRDRERYGYTF,TGCGCCAGCAGCGACCGGGACAGGGAAAGATATGGCTACACCTTC
TRBV29-1,few,TRBJ1-1,-,CSVVQVTTEAFF,TGCAGCGTTGTCCAGGTTACCACTGAAGCTTTCTTT
TRBV19,-,TRBJ1-1,-,CASSRGSVNTEAFF,TGTGCCAGTAGTAGAGGGTCCGTTAACACTGAAGCTTTCTTT
TRBV2,few,TRBJ1-1,TRBD1,CARWDRSMNTEAFF,TGTGCCAGGTGGGACAGGTCCATGAACACTGAAGCTTTCTTT
TRBV28,-,TRBJ2-2,-,CASREAQVTGELFF,TGTGCCAGCCGCGAGGCTCAGGTCACCGGGGAGCTGTTTTTT